These T cell receptor beta chains were read from a single sample in a study of blood T cell repertoires in COVID-19. The protocol was immunoSEQ multiplex PCR, while the TCRdb copy is restricted to in-frame clones and leaves out a portion. Of approximately 40,000 clones in the sample, over 75% were seen once. Sequenced input: peripheral blood. The receptor set was obtained from a human donor in a cohort sampled during active COVID-19. The CDR3 runs from the conserved cysteine through the conserved F or W. The order of the fields is J gene, D gene, V gene, clone size, CDR3 protein, CDR3 DNA. A D gene is named only where the DNA matches it firmly. Size tells how often a clone was seen (once, few, many) or the class of an expanded clone, and some rows leave it out.

>TRBJ1-1|.|TRBV19|.
CASSIGSEAFF
TGTGCCAGTAGTATAGGCAGTGAAGCTTTCTTT
>TRBJ2-7|TRBD1|TRBV5-1|.
CASSHGQGSYEQYF
TGCGCCAGCAGCCACGGACAGGGGTCCTACGAGCAGTACTTC
>TRBJ1-4|.|TRBV5-6|.
CASSLAGAATNEKLFF
TGTGCCAGCAGCTTGGCCGGAGCTGCAACTAATGAAAAACTGTTTTTT
>TRBJ2-5|.|TRBV4-1|.
CASSQVGVPTYETQYF
TGCGCCAGCAGCCAAGTAGGGGTTCCCACATACGAGACCCAGTACTTC
>TRBJ1-4|TRBD1|TRBV4-1|once
CASSQASGQGEKLFF
TGCGCCAGCAGCCAAGCCTCTGGACAGGGTGAAAAACTGTTTTTT
>TRBJ1-5|.|TRBV19|.
CASSAQGRAQHF
TGTGCCAGTAGTGCCCAAGGCAGGGCCCAGCATTTT
>TRBJ1-3|.|TRBV9|.
CASSIQSASGNTIYF
TGTGCCAGCAGCATACAGAGTGCCTCTGGAAACACCATATATTTT
>TRBJ1-1|.|TRBV7-9|once
CASSLALAGMNTEAFF
TGTGCCAGCAGCTTAGCGCTGGCAGGCATGAACACTGAAGCTTTCTTT
>TRBJ1-4|TRBD1|TRBV7-9|.
CASSSGQGVPNEKLFF
TGTGCCAGCAGCTCCGGACAGGGGGTGCCTAATGAAAAACTGTTTTTT
>TRBJ2-7|TRBD2|TRBV2|.
CASSEWASGAGEQYF
TGTGCCAGCAGTGAATGGGCTAGCGGGGCGGGAGAGCAGTACTTC
>TRBJ2-1|.|TRBV27|.
CASSGGGLQNEQFF
TGTGCCAGCAGTGGGGGGGGCCTTCAGAATGAGCAGTTCTTC
>TRBJ2-2|TRBD2|TRBV5-1|.
CASSLEVAGAFYTGELFF
TGCGCCAGCAGCTTGGAGGTAGCGGGGGCCTTTTACACCGGGGAGCTGTTTTTT
>TRBJ1-6|.|TRBV14|.
CASSHEGSPLHF
TGTGCCAGCAGCCATGAGGGTTCACCCCTCCACTTT
>TRBJ2-1|.|TRBV7-2|.
CASSLRFITDEQFF
TGTGCCAGCAGCTTAAGGTTCATTACAGATGAGCAGTTCTTC
>TRBJ2-3|TRBD2|TRBV10-1|few
CASSENSGGPSTDTQYF
TGCGCCAGCAGTGAGAATAGCGGGGGGCCCTCCACAGATACGCAGTATTTT
>TRBJ1-4|TRBD1|TRBV15|.
CATSRAGGGEKLFF
TGTGCCACCAGCAGAGCAGGGGGAGGCGAAAAACTGTTTTTT
>TRBJ1-5|.|TRBV27|.
CASGIRGGQPQHF
TGTGCCAGCGGGATCAGGGGTGGCCAGCCCCAGCATTTT
>TRBJ1-2|.|TRBV28|.
CASSPAGEGYGYTF
TGTGCCAGCAGTCCAGCCGGGGAGGGCTATGGCTACACCTTC
>TRBJ2-3|.|TRBV18|.
CASSPRLLSGTDTQYF
TGTGCCAGCTCACCGAGACTGTTATCTGGCACAGATACGCAGTATTTT
>TRBJ2-3|TRBD2|TRBV10-1|.
CASSWLAGGTDTQYF
TGCGCCAGCAGTTGGCTAGCGGGGGGCACAGATACGCAGTATTTT
>TRBJ2-1|.|TRBV6-5|.
CASRSGNLYNEQFF
TGTGCCAGCAGGTCCGGGAACCTATACAATGAGCAGTTCTTC
>TRBJ1-2|TRBD1|TRBV10-2|few
CASGDRAYGYTF
TGCGCCAGCGGAGACAGGGCCTATGGCTACACCTTC
>TRBJ1-2|TRBD1|TRBV7-8|.
CASSLGWLGGASGFYGYTF
TGTGCCAGCAGCTTAGGATGGTTAGGGGGCGCGTCAGGATTCTATGGCTACACCTTC
>TRBJ1-1|TRBD1|TRBV7-9|.
CASSLVQGAEAFF
TGTGCCAGCAGCTTAGTACAGGGGGCTGAAGCTTTCTTT
>TRBJ1-1|.|TRBV6-1|.
CASSLGTINTEAFF
TGTGCCAGCAGCCTCGGGACTATTAACACTGAAGCTTTCTTT